The 13 T cell receptor beta chains in this list originate from one sample, sequenced in a study of blood T cell repertoires in COVID-19. Data came from immunoSEQ multiplex PCR; TCRdb stores just in-frame clones and leaves some out. Of 70,000 to 75,000 clones in the sample, roughly 76% were seen once. Source material: peripheral blood. The receptors derive from a woman in her 70s with acute or convalescent COVID-19.

The V call is TRBV19, the J call TRBJ1-4; weak D call: TRBD1 (5 bases). This CDR3 region has 12 residues. V lost 6 bases and J 8 bases, leaving 10 bases between the germline ends. Germline CDR1 is LNHDA and CDR2 is SQIVND (reference sequence). In nucleotides, the CDR3 is TGTGCCAGTAGCCGAAGGGGAGAAAAACTGTTTTTT. Its translation is CASSRRGEKLFF. Combining the CDR3 with reference TRBV19 and TRBJ1-4 gives the whole variable domain DGGITQSPKYLFRKEGQNVTLSCEQNLNHDAMYWYRQDPGQGLRLIYYSQIVNDFQKGDIAEGYSVSREKKESFPLTVTSAQKNPTAFYLCASSRRGEKLFFGSGTQLSVL.

The sample holds one count of this clone. The chain has TRBV28 and TRBJ1-4; 8 nucleotides line up with TRBD1. The CDR3 totals 13 residues. Germline CDR1 and CDR2: MDHEN and SYDVKM. The trim removed 6 bases at V and 5 bases at J, leaving 2 bases unmatched. The CDR3 nucleotides read TGTGCCAGCAGAGGGACAGGAAATGAAAAACTGTTTTTT. It specifies CASRGTGNEKLFF. Full variable domain (outside the CDR3, taken from reference TRBV28 and TRBJ1-4): DVKVTQSSRYLVKRTGEKVFLECVQDMDHENMFWYRQDPGLGLRLIYFSYDVKMKEKGDIPEGYSVSREKKERFSLILESASTNQTSMYLCASRGTGNEKLFFGSGTQLSVL.

This clone came up once. The gene calls are TRBV28 and TRBJ1-1, with 7 bases matching TRBD1. This CDR3 region has 12 residues. After removal of 10 bases from V and 3 bases from J, the junction contained 5 bases not matched to a gene. Germline values: CDR1 MDHEN, CDR2 SYDVKM. CDR3 in amino acids: CATRDSYTEAFF. Here the CDR3 DNA reads TGTGCCACCCGGGACAGCTACACTGAAGCTTTCTTT.

V gene TRBV27 combines with J gene TRBJ2-4, with a possible D match to TRBD2 (6 bases). CDR1 MNHEY and CDR2 SMNVEV come from the germline V gene (reference sequence). The length of the CDR3 is 16 residues. V was shortened by 4 bases and J by 1 base, with 14 bases between the two germline ends. The CDR3 nucleotides are TGTGCCAGCAGTTCGACTAGTCTGTATGCCAAAAACATTCAGTACTTC. Protein product: CASSSTSLYAKNIQYF.

CDR3 protein: CASSRATRTSGTGDTQYF. Here the CDR3 DNA reads TGTGCCAGCAGCCGAGCAACTAGGACTAGCGGGACGGGAGATACGCAGTATTTT. The V call is TRBV5-4, the J call TRBJ2-3; 12 nucleotides line up with TRBD2. With 4 bases clipped from V and 5 bases from J, the junction kept 14 bases outside the gene matches. The CDR3 contains 18 residues. Germline CDR1 SGHNT, CDR2 YYREEE (reference sequence). Complete variable domain (other parts from reference TRBV5-4 and TRBJ2-3): ETGVTQSPTHLIKTRGQQVTLRCSSQSGHNTVSWYQQALGQGPQFIFQYYREEENGRGNFPPRFSGLQFPNYSSELNVNALELDDSALYLCASSRATRTSGTGDTQYFGPGTRLTVL.

The V call is TRBV11-2, the J call TRBJ2-6; D gene uncertain. The ends were cut back, 0 bases at V and 0 bases at J, with 9 bases in the middle. Per germline, CDR1 SGHAT and CDR2 FQNNGV. This CDR3 has 17 amino acids. CDR3: CASSLDPEFSGANVLTF. The DNA for the CDR3 is TGTGCCAGCAGCTTAGATCCGGAGTTCTCTGGGGCCAACGTCCTGACTTTC. Together with reference TRBV11-2 and TRBJ2-6, the CDR3 gives the full variable domain: EAGVAQSPRYKIIEKRQSVAFWCNPISGHATLYWYQQILGQGPKLLIQFQNNGVVDDSQLPKDRFSAERLKGVDSTLKIQPAKLEDSAVYLCASSLDPEFSGANVLTFGAGSRLTVL.

V is TRBV28 and J is TRBJ2-5, with 7 nucleotides matching TRBD1. The CDR3 is 13 residues long. The V and J ends lost 10 bases and 3 bases, in that order; junction bases with no gene match: 8. Germline V gene lookup returns CDR1 MDHEN and CDR2 SYDVKM. The CDR3 region is CATNPDREETQYF. The DNA of the CDR3 is TGTGCCACGAACCCTGACAGGGAAGAGACCCAGTACTTC.

This chain uses TRBV5-1 with TRBJ2-5; TRBD1 matches at 9 bases. CDR3 length equals 14 residues. V was clipped by 4 bases and J by 4 bases; unmatched bases: 5. The germline V gene encodes CDR1 SGHRS and CDR2 YFSETQ. The CDR3 is CASSRGQGRETQYF. The CDR3 DNA reads as TGCGCCAGCAGCAGGGGACAGGGAAGAGAGACCCAGTACTTC.

The chain joins TRBV7-9 to TRBJ2-7, with 9 bases fitting TRBD2. CDR3 length: 15 residues. Germline CDR1 reads SEHNR; CDR2 reads FQNEAQ (reference sequence). V dropped 4 bases and J dropped 5; count of bases not matched to a gene: 9. CDR3: CASSSGGRAPHEQYF. The DNA of the CDR3 is TGTGCCAGCAGCTCCGGCGGGAGGGCCCCCCACGAGCAGTACTTC.

This chain connects TRBV19 to TRBJ2-2, with D possibly matching TRBD1 (5 bases). The CDR3 totals 14 residues. Germline CDR1 reads LNHDA; CDR2 reads SQIVND (reference sequence). Between the trimmed V and J ends, which lost 3 bases and 4 bases, there was a span of 9 bases. CDR3 coding DNA: TGTGCCAGTAGTATCCCACAGGCCACCGGGGAGCTGTTTTTT. Translating it yields CASSIPQATGELFF.

This chain uses TRBV5-6 with TRBJ1-2, with 8 bases aligning to TRBD1. The CDR3 length is 15 residues. V trimming: 4 bases; J trimming: 4 bases; junction bases outside the gene matches: 9. The germline CDR1 and CDR2 sequences are SGHDT and YYEEEE. Here the CDR3 DNA reads TGTGCCAGCAGCGCCAGGGGGCGCCCAATCTATGGCTACACCTTC. Encoded protein: CASSARGRPIYGYTF.

This rearrangement joins TRBV2 to TRBJ2-3, with D perhaps TRBD1 (6 bases). V was pared by 10 bases and J by 3 bases, with 17 bases between. CDR3 length equals 14 residues. Germline-derived CDR1 and CDR2 are SNHLY and FYNNEI. CDR3: CANRLGAGTDTQYF. The CDR3 DNA sequence: TGTGCCAACCGACTGGGGGCTGGGACAGATACGCAGTATTTT.

This chain joins TRBV20-1 and TRBJ1-6; 9 bases are a match to TRBD1. Germline loops: CDR1 DFQATT, CDR2 SNEGSKA (reference sequence). V lost 3 bases, J lost 7 bases, and 7 bases stayed unmatched. The CDR3 spans 15 residues. The CDR3 spells CSASARTGENSPLHF. The CDR3 coding sequence is TGCAGTGCTAGTGCTAGGACAGGGGAAAATTCACCCCTCCACTTT.